The next 30 T cell receptor beta chains were all read from a single sample in a study of T cell repertoires in cytomegalovirus infection. TCRdb ran MiXCR on the reads and lists one entry per CDR3 protein. The table records 200,000 to 250,000 distinct CDR3 sequences, approximately 13% of them present only once. Sequencing was done on a sample of PBMCs. Every receptor here comes from a human donor in good health (CMV status not recorded). Some clones in this sample may be carry-over from other donors' samples.

This clonotype was detected ten times or more. V usage is TRBV7-3 and J usage is TRBJ2-1; no clear D. Germline CDR1 and CDR2: SGHTA and FQGTGA. Trimming took 6 bases from V and 5 from J, leaving 23 bases between them. This CDR3 region has 17 residues. CDR3 protein: CASRNRTRRRVNNEQFF. The DNA of the CDR3 is TGTGCCAGCAGAAACCGGACCCGCCGCCGGGTAAACAATGAGCAGTTCTTC.

This clonotype was seen ten or more times. The V and J genes are TRBV7-2 and TRBJ2-7; D call uncertain. The ends were cut back, 1 base at V and 6 bases at J, with 16 bases in the middle. Germline CDR1 is SGHTA and CDR2 is FQGNSA. This CDR3 is 15 amino acids long. The CDR3 region is CASSLVSQRPPEQYF. CDR3 sequence (DNA): TGTGCCAGCAGCTTAGTATCGCAAAGGCCTCCCGAGCAGTACTTC.

The sample holds many counts of this clonotype. The chain recombines TRBV12-3 or TRBV12-4 with TRBJ1-6; 9 bases align to TRBD1. Losses at the gene ends were 1 base for V and 8 bases for J; bases not matched to a gene: 3. The CDR3 is 15 amino acids. The CDR3 reads CASSLEGQGDSPLHF. CDR3 nucleotides: TGTGCCAGCAGTTTAGAGGGACAGGGTGATTCACCCCTCCACTTT.

This clonotype was seen at least ten times. V and J are TRBV6-2 or TRBV6-3 and TRBJ2-2; TRBD1 is a possible D gene (6 bases). Trimming removed 7 bases at V and 5 bases at J, with 8 bases between. Germline CDR1 is MNHEY and CDR2 is SVGEGT. The CDR3 runs to 12 residues. CDR3 loop: CASTQGTGELFF. As DNA, the CDR3 is TGTGCCAGCACACAGGGAACCGGGGAGCTGTTTTTT.

This clonotype was counted many times. The chain couples TRBV28 to TRBJ2-2; 8 bases align to TRBD1. The CDR3 contains 16 residues. The ends lost 0 bases at V and 2 bases at J; junction bases unmatched: 2. Germline V CDR1 and CDR2: MDHEN, SYDVKM. The CDR3 spells CASSLWTGANTGELFF. The CDR3 bases are TGTGCCAGCAGTTTATGGACAGGGGCAAACACCGGGGAGCTGTTTTTT.

This clonotype was detected ten times or more. The chain is built from TRBV7-2 and TRBJ2-3, with D maybe TRBD2 (5 bases). The CDR3 contains 16 residues. Germline values: CDR1 SGHTA, CDR2 FQGNSA. Deletions cut 5 bases from V and 1 base from J, with 16 bases between. The CDR3 DNA follows: TGTGCCAGCAGCATTAGCGTCGGTGAGGGCACAGATACGCAGTATTTT. Its protein product is CASSISVGEGTDTQYF.

V gene TRBV5-1 combines with J gene TRBJ2-7; no firm D call. With 1 base removed from V and 3 bases from J, the gap between germline ends came to 8 bases. CDR1 and CDR2 from the germline V gene are SGHRS and YFSETQ. The CDR3 extends over 13 amino acids. CDR3 sequence: CASSLHADYEQYF. The CDR3 nucleotides are TGCGCCAGCAGCTTGCACGCTGACTACGAGCAGTACTTC.

In its sample, this clonotype was seen many times. The V call is TRBV7-3, the J call TRBJ1-1; possibly TRBD1 for D (5 bases). CDR1 SGHTA and CDR2 FQGTGA come from the germline V gene. The CDR3 length is 15 residues. Between the trimmed V and J ends, which lost 1 base and 5 bases, there was a span of 14 bases. The CDR3 is CASSLIMGGRTEAFF. DNA for the CDR3: TGTGCCAGCAGCTTAATTATGGGGGGGAGGACTGAAGCTTTCTTT. The full variable domain, in which reference TRBV7-3 and TRBJ1-1 provide the parts outside the CDR3, is GAGVSQTPSNKVTEKGKYVELRCDPISGHTALYWYRQSLGQGPEFLIYFQGTGAADDSGLPNDRFFAVRPEGSVSTLKIQRTERGDSAVYLCASSLIMGGRTEAFFGQGTRLTVV.

This chain connects TRBV15 to TRBJ2-1; 7 bases agree with TRBD2. The CDR3 extends over 15 amino acids. Trimming removed 0 bases from V and 6 bases from J; junction bases left unmatched: 5. CDR1 and CDR2 (germline): LNHNV, YYDKDF (reference sequence). For the CDR3, the DNA is TGTGCCACCAGCAGAGATGCGGGAGAGGTCAATGAGCAGTTCTTC. Translation: CATSRDAGEVNEQFF.

Ten or more counts support this clonotype. The V call is TRBV7-2, the J call TRBJ1-5; the D is unclear. V was clipped by 3 bases and J by 3 bases, with 3 bases between them. Germline V gives CDR1 SGHTA, CDR2 FQGNSA. The CDR3 covers 12 residues. CDR3 protein: CASSFPNQPQHF. The CDR3 bases are TGTGCCAGCAGCTTTCCCAATCAGCCCCAGCATTTT. The full variable domain, completed using reference TRBV7-2 and TRBJ1-5, is GAGVSQSPSNKVTEKGKDVELRCDPISGHTALYWYRQSLGQGLEFLIYFQGNSAPDKSGLPSDRFSAERTGGSVSTLTIQRTQQEDSAVYLCASSFPNQPQHFGDGTRLSIL.

This clonotype was seen ten or more times. The chain couples TRBV7-9 to TRBJ2-7; D is uncertain. V lost 0 bases and J 2 bases, leaving 11 bases between the germline ends. CDR1 SEHNR and CDR2 FQNEAQ come from the germline V gene (reference sequence). This CDR3 is built from 15 residues. The DNA of the CDR3 is TGTGCCAGCAGCTTAGCCTCAGGAACCGCCTACGAGCAGTACTTC. It translates to CASSLASGTAYEQYF.

The chain couples TRBV20-1 to TRBJ1-1; the D is unclear. Germline-derived CDR1 and CDR2 are DFQATT and SNEGSKA (reference sequence). The CDR3 has 12 residues. Trimming shortened V by 2 bases and J by 6 bases, and 10 bases separated the two germline ends. The CDR3 DNA reads TGCAGTGCTAGATCACGGGAGTCTGAAGCTTTCTTT. This encodes CSARSRESEAFF.

The CDR3 DNA reads as TGTGCCAGCAGTTTATTTGGCGTCGTGAACACCGGGGAGCTGTTTTTT. Its protein is CASSLFGVVNTGELFF. This chain joins TRBV28 and TRBJ2-2; D is ambiguous. V gave up 1 base and J gave up 1 base, with 10 bases separating them. The CDR3 extends over 16 amino acids. Per the germline V gene, CDR1 is MDHEN and CDR2 is SYDVKM.

This clonotype was counted many times. V and J are TRBV20-1 and TRBJ2-5, with D possibly being TRBD1 (5 bases). The CDR3 covers 12 residues. Trimming pared 4 bases from V and 0 bases from J, leaving 6 bases between. CDR1 is DFQATT and CDR2 is SNEGSKA in the germline V gene (reference sequence). CDR3 amino acids: CSAKGDQETQYF. In DNA, the CDR3 is TGCAGTGCTAAAGGGGACCAAGAGACCCAGTACTTC.

This clonotype was seen repeatedly, ten times or more. The J gene is TRBJ1-1, the V gene TRBV19; 9 bases are shared with TRBD1. V lost 7 bases, J lost 0 bases, and 6 bases stayed unmatched. CDR1 and CDR2 (germline): LNHDA, SQIVND (reference sequence). CDR3 length: 15 amino acids. The CDR3 loop reads CASTYRDRVNTEAFF. The CDR3 DNA reads TGTGCCAGTACCTACCGGGACAGGGTGAACACTGAAGCTTTCTTT.

This clonotype was counted between two and nine times. The genes are TRBV19 and TRBJ2-2; no firm D call. CDR1 is LNHDA, CDR2 SQIVND, per germline (reference sequence). The CDR3 runs 14 residues. Trimming shortened V by 7 bases and J by 1 base, and 10 bases separated the two germline ends. CDR3 nucleotides: TGTGCCAGTAATACGGTATTGAACACCGGGGAGCTGTTTTTT. This gives the protein CASNTVLNTGELFF. The full variable domain, rest sourced from reference TRBV19 and TRBJ2-2, is DGGITQSPKYLFRKEGQNVTLSCEQNLNHDAMYWYRQDPGQGLRLIYYSQIVNDFQKGDIAEGYSVSREKKESFPLTVTSAQKNPTAFYLCASNTVLNTGELFFGEGSRLTVL.

This clonotype occurred a few times. The V and J genes are TRBV19 and TRBJ2-2; 9 bases are shared with TRBD1. Per the germline V gene, CDR1 is LNHDA and CDR2 is SQIVND (reference sequence). Germline trimming cut 7 bases from V and 4 bases from J; bases unmatched to any gene: 4. The length of the CDR3 is 14 residues. The CDR3 here is CASIQGAGTGELFF. The DNA for the CDR3 is TGTGCCAGTATACAGGGGGCGGGCACCGGGGAGCTGTTTTTT.

The chain combines TRBV12-3 or TRBV12-4 with TRBJ2-5; 7 bases are shared with TRBD1. CDR3 length: 15 amino acids. The junction had 8 bases not matched to a gene; V was cut back by 4 bases and J by 3 bases. The CDR3 DNA reads TGTGCCAGCAGTTCCCGACAGGGATACAAAGAGACCCAGTACTTC. It translates to CASSSRQGYKETQYF.

This clonotype was recorded many times. V and J are TRBV7-2 and TRBJ1-4; D possibly corresponds to TRBD1 (5 bases). CDR1 is SGHTA, CDR2 FQGNSA, per germline. The CDR3 length is 13 residues. Trimming stripped 1 base from V and 5 bases from J, with 5 bases between. The CDR3 nucleotides are TGTGCCAGCAGCTTAGACAGGAATGAAAAACTGTTTTTT. The encoded protein is CASSLDRNEKLFF.

This clonotype has a count of ten or more. This chain uses TRBV7-2 with TRBJ2-7; tentative D call: TRBD2 (6 bases). CDR3 size: 15 residues. Deletions cut 1 base from V and 2 bases from J, with 12 bases between. The V gene's germline CDR1 is SGHTA and CDR2 FQGNSA. The CDR3 DNA reads TGTGCCAGCAGCTTAGGACTAGTAGGTCCCTACGAGCAGTACTTC. Amino acids: CASSLGLVGPYEQYF.

Only a few counts were recorded for this clonotype. This chain joins TRBV6-6 and TRBJ1-5; the D gene is possibly TRBD1 (5 bases). In germline, CDR1 is MNHNY, CDR2 SVGAGI (reference sequence). The CDR3 totals 15 residues. V lost 2 bases, J lost 4 bases, and 12 bases lay in between. For the CDR3, the DNA is TGTGCCAGCAGTTACGGACATGGGGGAAATCAGCCCCAGCATTTT. This translates into CASSYGHGGNQPQHF.

This clonotype was picked up many times. This CDR3 reads CAISEVAGGNQPQHF. In nucleotides, the CDR3 is TGTGCCATCAGTGAGGTGGCGGGGGGCAATCAGCCCCAGCATTTT. This chain joins TRBV10-3 and TRBJ1-5; tentatively, D is TRBD1 (5 bases). The V end lost 2 bases, the J end lost 2 bases, and 10 bases lay between the germline ends. CDR1 and CDR2 from the germline V gene are ENHRY and SYGVKD. The CDR3 runs to 15 residues.

The chain couples TRBV5-3 to TRBJ2-5; D is ambiguous. TRBV5-3 is noted as an ORF with a role that remains uncertain. The CDR3 is 12 amino acids. V gave up 8 bases and J gave up 5 bases, with 13 bases separating them. The DNA of the CDR3 is TGTGCCAGCAGCGTAGGCTGGGAGACCCAGTACTTC. Translating it yields CASSVGWETQYF.

The rearrangement links TRBV6-2 or TRBV6-3 to TRBJ2-3; TRBD2 matches at 11 bases. Losses at the gene ends were 5 bases for V and 5 bases for J; bases not matched to a gene: 9. The germline V gene has CDR1 MNHEY and CDR2 SVGEGT. CDR3 length equals 16 residues. This chain's CDR3 is CASSPTSGGGGDTQYF. The CDR3 region has the DNA TGTGCCAGCAGTCCTACTAGCGGGGGAGGAGGAGATACGCAGTATTTT.

In this sample, this clonotype turned up many times. The V and J genes are TRBV11-2 and TRBJ2-1; D is undetermined. The germline CDR1 and CDR2 sequences are SGHAT and FQNNGV. With 4 bases removed from V and 4 bases from J, the gap between germline ends came to 11 bases. CDR3 length: 14 residues. The CDR3 loop reads CASSSKTSYNEQFF. CDR3 nucleotides: TGTGCCAGCAGCTCCAAGACCTCATACAATGAGCAGTTCTTC.

This clonotype occurred a few times. The chain combines TRBV19 with TRBJ1-6; D remains unclear. With 6 bases removed from V and 7 bases from J, the gap between germline ends came to 16 bases. CDR1 is LNHDA and CDR2 is SQIVND in the germline V gene (reference sequence). The CDR3 loop spans 15 amino acids. Here the CDR3 DNA reads TGTGCCAGTAGCGAATCAAACTCCAAAAATTCACCCCTCCACTTT. This encodes CASSESNSKNSPLHF.

With respect to this clonotype: This could be a read error, since a much larger clone is one nucleotide away. This likely comes from a read error, as the CDR3 has no conserved phenylalanine or tryptophan at its end. J is TRBJ2-1 and V is TRBV7-3; 13 bases match TRBD2. This CDR3 spans 16 amino acids. Looked up from germline, CDR1 is SGHTA and CDR2 is FQGTGA. V dropped 5 bases and J dropped 7; count of bases not matched to a gene: 8. The CDR3 spells CASSPQGTSGINEQFY. The CDR3 DNA reads as TGTGCCAGCAGCCCCCAAGGGACTAGCGGGATTAATGAGCAGTTCTAC.

This chain joins TRBV19 and TRBJ2-5; D is undetermined. This CDR3 spans 12 amino acids. The V gene lost 5 bases and the J gene lost 5 bases, with 9 bases spanning the gap. The V gene's germline CDR1 is LNHDA and CDR2 SQIVND (reference sequence). The CDR3 protein is CASSGLGETQYF. The CDR3 DNA sequence: TGTGCCAGTAGTGGGCTAGGGGAGACCCAGTACTTC.

The table lists this clonotype with a few counts. The chain recombines TRBV12-3 or TRBV12-4 with TRBJ1-4, with a weak D call TRBD1 (6 bases). Trimming stripped 4 bases from V and 11 bases from J, with 11 bases between. The CDR3 totals 12 residues. CDR3 sequence: CASSSGAGKLFF. DNA of the CDR3: TGTGCCAGCAGTTCAGGGGCTGGGAAACTGTTTTTT.

This clonotype has ten or more counts. The rearrangement joins TRBV7-2 to TRBJ1-2, with D tentatively TRBD1 (6 bases). The length of the CDR3 is 14 residues. V lost 1 base, J lost 4 bases, and 10 bases lay in between. Looked up from germline, CDR1 is SGHTA and CDR2 is FQGNSA. CDR3 nucleotides: TGTGCCAGCAGCTTAGGCAGGGGTGGCTATGGCTACACCTTC. Its translation: CASSLGRGGYGYTF. The complete variable domain, with remaining parts taken from reference TRBV7-2 and TRBJ1-2, reads GAGVSQSPSNKVTEKGKDVELRCDPISGHTALYWYRQSLGQGLEFLIYFQGNSAPDKSGLPSDRFSAERTGGSVSTLTIQRTQQEDSAVYLCASSLGRGGYGYTFGSGTRLTVV.